This T cell receptor (beta chain) was sequenced in a study of T cell changes during pregnancy in multiple sclerosis. The protocol was immunoSEQ multiplex PCR, while the TCRdb copy is restricted to in-frame clones and leaves out a portion. This sample has some 76,000 clones, with about nine tenths found just once. This CDR3 is 14 amino acids long. Germline V gene data show CDR1 as LGHNA and CDR2 as YNFKEQ. After removal of 3 bases from V and 7 bases from J, the junction contained 9 bases not matched to a gene. Sequencing used CD4+ T cells from peripheral blood mononuclear cells, obtained after pregnancy. The chain carries TRBV4-2 and TRBJ2-7; 7 bases match TRBD1. This TCR was recovered from a female donor with multiple sclerosis, enrolled in a pregnancy study. The CDR3 coding sequence is TGTGCCAGCAGCCAGGGACAGACTACTAGAGAGCAGTACTTC. It codes for CASSQGQTTREQYF.